This T cell receptor (beta chain) was recorded in a study of patients and donors after allogeneic stem cell transplantation. TCRdb fed the RT-PCR reads into MiXCR, producing one record per CDR3 protein. Counted here are some 10,000 distinct CDR3 sequences, 4% occurring once; the ten biggest clones make up about 20%. The CDR3 totals 14 residues. Germline V gene data show CDR1 as ENHRY and CDR2 as SYGVKD. Trimming shortened V by 4 bases and J by 5 bases, and 12 bases separated the two germline ends. By sample share, this clonotype is medium-sized. The sequence came from a human donor who was either an allogeneic HSCT recipient or a stem cell or donor lymphocyte infusion donor (not recorded which). It is not recorded whose cells these are; they may come from a transplant donor. The V and J genes are TRBV10-3 and TRBJ2-1; the D gene is possibly TRBD2 (6 bases). Sample: blood, either unsorted or a sorted T cell fraction (not recorded which). CDR3 sequence reads: CAISGPRENNEQFF. Here the CDR3 DNA reads TGTGCCATCAGTGGTCCCCGGGAGAACAATGAGCAGTTCTTC.